The clone carrying this T cell receptor beta chain was recorded at least ten times. The entry originates in a study of breast tumors, draining lymph nodes, adjacent tissues. Trimming removed 5 bases from V and 4 bases from J, with 13 bases in between. Per the germline V gene, CDR1 is SGHTA and CDR2 is FQGNSA. The CDR3 totals 14 residues. The lymph nodes were axillary draining lymph nodes from breast cancer patients. TCRdb reanalysed the multiplex PCR reads using MiXCR and keeps one entry per CDR3 protein. The sample carries about 150,000 distinct CDR3 sequences, around 20% recorded once. Specimen: axillary lymph node tissue. This sequence was found in a female donor with breast cancer. Some clones in this sample may be carry-over from other donors' samples. The chain couples TRBV7-2 to TRBJ2-3; a weak D match, TRBD1 (5 bases). The CDR3 region is CASSGFWGADTQYF. The CDR3, as DNA: TGTGCCAGCAGCGGGTTCTGGGGCGCAGATACGCAGTATTTT.